The 11 T cell receptor beta chains below all came from one sample that was sequenced in a study of blood T cell repertoires in COVID-19. Sequencing used immunoSEQ multiplex PCR; TCRdb keeps in-frame clones, though not all of them. The data show under 250,000 clones, with 75% to 90% seen just once and 6.5% held by the top ten. Sequenced: peripheral blood. The receptors originated from a man in his sixties who had recovered from COVID-19.

The chain links TRBV30 to TRBJ1-2; possible D gene TRBD1, 5 bases. CDR1 and CDR2 (germline): GTSNPN, SVGIG (reference sequence). V lost 2 bases and J lost 0, with 16 bases in between. CDR3 length: 16 residues. The CDR3 is CAWSLRGLLANYGYTF. DNA of the CDR3: TGTGCCTGGAGTTTAAGGGGCCTTCTAGCTAACTATGGCTACACCTTC.

This clone came up a few times. The rearrangement links TRBV9 to TRBJ1-3, with D possibly being TRBD1 (5 bases). Trimming cost V 0 bases and J 4 bases, with 11 bases left between them. Germline assignment: CDR1 SGDLS and CDR2 YYNGEE. The CDR3 has 15 residues. CDR3 DNA: TGTGCCAGCAGCGTAGGGGCGGCAGGGGGAAACACCATATATTTT. It specifies CASSVGAAGGNTIYF.

The chain combines TRBV27 with TRBJ2-6; the D gene is possibly TRBD2 (5 bases). The germline V gene encodes CDR1 MNHEY and CDR2 SMNVEV (reference sequence). Trimming shortened V by 5 bases and J by 3 bases, and 11 bases separated the two germline ends. The CDR3 covers 15 residues. The CDR3 loop reads CASSPLRGGANVLTF. As DNA, the CDR3 is TGTGCCAGCAGTCCCCTCCGGGGTGGGGCCAACGTCCTGACTTTC.

In DNA form, the CDR3 reads TGTGCCAGCAGCTTAGGACAGGCCAGCTCGTATTTT. Translating gives CASSLGQASSYF. The V call is TRBV7-9, the J call TRBJ1-3, with D maybe TRBD1 (6 bases). This CDR3 has 12 residues. V dropped 1 base and J dropped 16 bases, with 14 bases sitting between them. The V gene's germline CDR1 is SEHNR and CDR2 FQNEAQ (reference sequence).

CDR3 nucleotides: TGTGCCAGCAGCTCGTACTCCGGCTCCTACAATGAGCAGTTCTTC. It is translated as CASSSYSGSYNEQFF. The chain joins TRBV7-6 to TRBJ2-1; D remains unclear. This CDR3 has 15 residues. Germline V lookup: CDR1 SGHVS, CDR2 FNYEAQ. Trimming shortened V by 4 bases and J by 0 bases, and 10 bases separated the two germline ends. Full variable domain (remainder filled in from reference TRBV7-6 and TRBJ2-1): GAGVSQSPRYKVTKRGQDVALRCDPISGHVSLYWYRQALGQGPEFLTYFNYEAQQDKSGLPNDRFSAERPEGSISTLTIQRTEQRDSAMYRCASSSYSGSYNEQFFGPGTRLTVL.

J is TRBJ1-6 and V is TRBV30; 7 positions match TRBD1. V lost 4 bases, J lost 5 bases, and 8 bases stayed unmatched. CDR3 length: 15 residues. Germline V CDR1 and CDR2: GTSNPN, SVGIG (reference sequence). CDR3 DNA sequence: TGTGCCTGGACGGACAGGACGTTAAATAATTCACCCCTCCACTTT. It encodes CAWTDRTLNNSPLHF.

The chain employs TRBV12-5 and TRBJ2-7; D is possibly TRBD2 (7 bases). The CDR3 runs 13 residues. Germline lookup yields CDR1 LGHNT and CDR2 FRNRAP. Trimming pared 7 bases from V and 6 bases from J, leaving 16 bases between. This CDR3 reads CASAFGGGGEQYF. CDR3 nucleotide sequence: TGTGCTAGTGCTTTTGGGGGCGGGGGCGAGCAGTACTTC.

The V call is TRBV5-1, the J call TRBJ1-1; D is undetermined. V was shortened by 0 bases and J by 5 bases, with 14 bases between the two germline ends. Germline loops: CDR1 SGHRS, CDR2 YFSETQ. The CDR3 spans 15 residues. CDR3 DNA sequence: TGCGCCAGCAGCTTGGCTGGGGTCGCGGGGACTGAAGCTTTCTTT. It translates to CASSLAGVAGTEAFF.

This chain links TRBV9 with TRBJ2-2; the D gene is possibly TRBD2 (5 bases). The CDR3 totals 15 residues. The V end lost 0 bases, the J end lost 1 base, and 7 bases lay between the germline ends. CDR1 and CDR2 from the germline V gene are SGDLS and YYNGEE. The CDR3 loop is CASSVAGGNTGELFF. The CDR3 DNA follows: TGTGCCAGCAGCGTAGCTGGAGGGAACACCGGGGAGCTGTTTTTT.

This clone was seen more than once but under ten times. This rearrangement joins TRBV28 to TRBJ2-7, with D maybe TRBD2 (7 bases). The CDR3 has 14 amino acids. Germline CDR1 is MDHEN and CDR2 is SYDVKM. V lost 5 bases, J lost 5 bases, and 16 bases lay in between. CDR3 sequence reads: CASSPHTGRDEQYF. DNA of the CDR3: TGTGCCAGCAGTCCCCATACAGGGAGGGACGAGCAGTACTTC.

In DNA form, the CDR3 reads TGTGCCAGCAGTGATCCCGGGACAGGGACCGGGGAATGGACCCAGTACTTC. Amino acids: CASSDPGTGTGEWTQYF. The J gene is TRBJ2-5, the V gene TRBV6-1; 9 nucleotides line up with TRBD1. V gave up 3 bases and J gave up 7 bases; unmatched junction bases: 15. The CDR3 contains 17 residues. The germline V gene has CDR1 MNHNS and CDR2 SASEGT.